These 8 T cell receptor beta chains originate from one sample sequenced in a study of CD8 T cells in ankylosing spondylitis. In TCRdb, the 5' RACE reads were re-called with MiXCR into one record per CDR3 protein. The sample lists approximately 220,000 distinct CDR3 sequences, 8% to 11% occurring once. The sample consisted of blood, either unsorted or a sorted T cell fraction (not recorded which). The receptors here all came from a male donor with ankylosing spondylitis or in good health (not recorded which).

This clonotype was seen ten or more times. CDR3 sequence (DNA): TGTGCCAGCAGTTACTACAGGACAGAGTCCCACAATGAGCAGTTCTTC. It codes for CASSYYRTESHNEQFF. The chain carries TRBV6-5 and TRBJ2-1, with D perhaps matching TRBD1 (6 bases). CDR3 length: 16 amino acids. V shed 1 base and J shed 5 bases, with 15 bases lying between them. Germline CDR1 is MNHEY and CDR2 is SVGAGI.

The chain recombines TRBV27 with TRBJ2-5, with 16 positions matching TRBD2. The V segment lost 5 bases and the J segment 5 bases; nucleotides outside the gene matches: 20. Germline assignment: CDR1 MNHEY and CDR2 SMNVEV (reference sequence). The CDR3 length is 21 residues. In DNA form, the CDR3 reads TGTGCCAGCAGTCAAAGCCACTACGGGACTAGCGGGGGGGCCGTAGTGGAGACCCAGTACTTC. Amino acid sequence: CASSQSHYGTSGGAVVETQYF.

This clonotype was seen many times. This chain uses TRBV5-5 with TRBJ2-3; TRBD1 agrees at 8 bases. The germline CDR1 and CDR2 sequences are SGHKS and YYEKEE (reference sequence). Trimming took 0 bases from V and 5 from J; bases not matched to a gene: 11. The CDR3 totals 17 residues. The CDR3 region has the DNA TGTGCCAGCAGCTTGGACCCTCCGCAGGGGGCTAGAGATACGCAGTATTTT. Its translation: CASSLDPPQGARDTQYF. The full variable domain, its missing parts supplied by reference TRBV5-5 and TRBJ2-3, is DAGVTQSPTHLIKTRGQQVTLRCSPISGHKSVSWYQQVLGQGPQFIFQYYEKEERGRGNFPDRFSARQFPNYSSELNVNALLLGDSALYLCASSLDPPQGARDTQYFGPGTRLTVL.

This clonotype occurred many times. The junction differs from germline at one of its ends, possibly a read error. The chain carries TRBV5-1 and TRBJ1-1; possible D gene TRBD1, 5 bases. CDR3 length: 15 residues. CDR1 is SGHRS, CDR2 YFSETQ, per germline. For the CDR3, the DNA is TGCGCCAGCGGCTTGGGCGGGACCCTTGGCGCTGAAGCTTTCTTT. It yields the protein CASGLGGTLGAEAFF.

This clonotype was seen many times. The genes are TRBV5-1 and TRBJ2-2; possible D gene TRBD1, 5 bases. V shed 2 bases and J shed 0 bases, with 11 bases lying between them. The CDR3 contains 16 residues. Germline-derived CDR1 and CDR2 are SGHRS and YFSETQ. The CDR3 DNA reads TGCGCCAGCAGCTTTTCCGCAGGGCCGAACACCGGGGAGCTGTTTTTT. It encodes CASSFSAGPNTGELFF.

This clonotype was detected only a few times. The gene calls are TRBV5-1 and TRBJ1-1; D is perhaps TRBD1 (6 bases). Germline CDR1 and CDR2: SGHRS and YFSETQ. The CDR3 contains 17 residues. V was pared by 0 bases and J by 4 bases, with 19 bases between. DNA of the CDR3: TGCGCCAGCAGCTTGGCCGGCCCCCGGGGGCAGGGCACTGAAGCTTTCTTT. Encoded protein: CASSLAGPRGQGTEAFF.

This clonotype was seen a handful of times. The chain employs TRBV20-1 and TRBJ1-6; D not resolved. With 3 bases removed from V and 0 bases from J, the gap between germline ends came to 12 bases. Per germline, CDR1 DFQATT and CDR2 SNEGSKA (reference sequence). The length of the CDR3 is 16 residues. The CDR3 protein is CSASPWEGSYNSPLHF. The CDR3 region has the DNA TGCAGTGCTAGTCCCTGGGAGGGCTCCTATAATTCACCCCTCCACTTT.

This clonotype was seen at least ten times. The CDR3: CATSRHGGEPTDTQYF. CDR3 DNA sequence: TGTGCCACCAGCAGACATGGCGGGGAGCCCACAGATACGCAGTATTTT. This chain uses TRBV15 with TRBJ2-3; D might be TRBD2 (6 bases). Trimming took off 2 bases at V and 2 bases at J, with 14 bases between the two ends. Germline loops: CDR1 LNHNV, CDR2 YYDKDF (reference sequence). CDR3 length equals 16 residues.